This T cell receptor beta chain was captured in a study of CD8+ T cells in alopecia areata. Overall study context: A regimen of oral tofacitinib, 5 to 10 mg twice daily, was given to treated patients. Percent affected scalp area, the SALT score, rated treated patients' severity. Whole-study findings and limits: There were many expanded lesional clones persisting in scalp and blood during tofacitinib.

The treatment denotes: oral pan-JAK inhibitor, 5-10 mg twice daily. PBMCs provided sorted CD4+ and CD8+ T cells. The sequencing template was cDNA reverse transcribed from extracted RNA. TCRdb keeps only in-frame clones here, not all; method: immunoSEQ multiplex PCR. The sample shows about 180,000 clones, 51% of them seen only once. On this clone: Its antigen is not identified.

This TCR came from a human donor with alopecia areata. This specimen was CD8+ T cells sorted from blood, taken around week 52, from a patient treated with tofacitinib.

This CDR3 reads CASSSRLAGVWDTQYF. DNA of the CDR3: TGCGCCAGCAGCTCACGACTAGCGGGGGTGTGGGATACGCAGTATTTT. V gene TRBV5-1 combines with J gene TRBJ2-3; 12 positions agree with TRBD2. This CDR3 comprises 16 residues. Germline loops: CDR1 SGHRS, CDR2 YFSETQ. The V gene end was trimmed by 3 bases and the J gene end by 6 bases; junction bases not matched to a gene: 8.